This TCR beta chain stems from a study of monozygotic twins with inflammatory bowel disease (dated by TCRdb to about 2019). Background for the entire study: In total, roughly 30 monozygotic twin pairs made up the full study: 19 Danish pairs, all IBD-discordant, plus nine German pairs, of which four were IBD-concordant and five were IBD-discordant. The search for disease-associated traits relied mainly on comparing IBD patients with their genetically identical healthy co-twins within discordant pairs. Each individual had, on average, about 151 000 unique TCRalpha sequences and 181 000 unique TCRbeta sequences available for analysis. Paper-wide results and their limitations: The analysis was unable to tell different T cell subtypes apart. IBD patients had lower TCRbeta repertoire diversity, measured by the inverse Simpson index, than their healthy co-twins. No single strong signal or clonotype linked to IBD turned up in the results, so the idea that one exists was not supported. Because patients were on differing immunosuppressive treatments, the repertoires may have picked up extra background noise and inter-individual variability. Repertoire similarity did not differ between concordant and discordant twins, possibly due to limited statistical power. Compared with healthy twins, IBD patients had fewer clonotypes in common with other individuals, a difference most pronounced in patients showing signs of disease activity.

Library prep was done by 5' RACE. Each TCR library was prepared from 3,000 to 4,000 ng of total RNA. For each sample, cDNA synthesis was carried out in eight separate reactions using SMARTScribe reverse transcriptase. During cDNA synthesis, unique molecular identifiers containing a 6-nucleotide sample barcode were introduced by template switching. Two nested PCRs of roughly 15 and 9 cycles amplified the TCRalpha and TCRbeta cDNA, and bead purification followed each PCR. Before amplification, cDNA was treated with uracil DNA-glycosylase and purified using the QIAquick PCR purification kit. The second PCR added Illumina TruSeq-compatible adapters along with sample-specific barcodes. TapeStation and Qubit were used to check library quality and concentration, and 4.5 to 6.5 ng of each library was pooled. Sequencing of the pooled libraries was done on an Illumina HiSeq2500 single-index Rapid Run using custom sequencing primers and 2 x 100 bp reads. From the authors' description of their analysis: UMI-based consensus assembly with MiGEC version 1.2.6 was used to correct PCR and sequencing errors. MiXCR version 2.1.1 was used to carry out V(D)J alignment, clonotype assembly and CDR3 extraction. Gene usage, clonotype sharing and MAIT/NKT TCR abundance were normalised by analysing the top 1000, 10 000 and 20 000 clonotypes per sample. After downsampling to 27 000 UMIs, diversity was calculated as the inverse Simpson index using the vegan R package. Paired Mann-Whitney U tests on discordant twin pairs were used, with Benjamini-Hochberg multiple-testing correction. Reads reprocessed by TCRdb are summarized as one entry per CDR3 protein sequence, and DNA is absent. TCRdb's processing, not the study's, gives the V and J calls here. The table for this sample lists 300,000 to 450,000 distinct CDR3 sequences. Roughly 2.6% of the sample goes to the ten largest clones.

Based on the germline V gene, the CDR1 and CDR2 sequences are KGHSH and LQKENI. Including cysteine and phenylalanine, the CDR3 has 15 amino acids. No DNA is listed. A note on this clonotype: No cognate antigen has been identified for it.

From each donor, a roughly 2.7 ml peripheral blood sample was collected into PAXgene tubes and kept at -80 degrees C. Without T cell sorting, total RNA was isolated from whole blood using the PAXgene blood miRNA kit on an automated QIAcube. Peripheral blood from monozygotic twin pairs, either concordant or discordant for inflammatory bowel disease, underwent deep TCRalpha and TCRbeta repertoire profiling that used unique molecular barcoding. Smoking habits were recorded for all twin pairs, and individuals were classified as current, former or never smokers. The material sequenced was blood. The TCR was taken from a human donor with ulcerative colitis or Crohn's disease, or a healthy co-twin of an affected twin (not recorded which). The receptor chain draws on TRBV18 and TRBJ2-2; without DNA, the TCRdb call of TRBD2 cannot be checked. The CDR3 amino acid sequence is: CASCPGGPLTGELFF.